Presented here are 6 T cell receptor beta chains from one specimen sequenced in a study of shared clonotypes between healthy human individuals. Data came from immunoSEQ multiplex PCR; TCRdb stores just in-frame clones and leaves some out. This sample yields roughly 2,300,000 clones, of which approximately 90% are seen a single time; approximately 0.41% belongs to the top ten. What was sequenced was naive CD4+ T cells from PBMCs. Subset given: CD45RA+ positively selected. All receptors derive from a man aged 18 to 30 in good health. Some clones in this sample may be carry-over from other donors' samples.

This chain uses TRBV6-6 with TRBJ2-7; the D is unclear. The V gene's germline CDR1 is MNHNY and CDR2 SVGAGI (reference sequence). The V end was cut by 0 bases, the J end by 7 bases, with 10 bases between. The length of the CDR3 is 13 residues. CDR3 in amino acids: CASSYSIGREQYF. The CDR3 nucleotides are TGTGCCAGCAGTTACTCGATTGGTCGAGAGCAGTACTTC.

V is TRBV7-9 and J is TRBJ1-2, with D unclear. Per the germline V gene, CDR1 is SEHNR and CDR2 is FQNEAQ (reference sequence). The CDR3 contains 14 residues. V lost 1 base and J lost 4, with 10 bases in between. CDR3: CASSLGRLGYGYTF. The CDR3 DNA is TGTGCCAGCAGCTTAGGACGGCTGGGCTATGGCTACACCTTC.

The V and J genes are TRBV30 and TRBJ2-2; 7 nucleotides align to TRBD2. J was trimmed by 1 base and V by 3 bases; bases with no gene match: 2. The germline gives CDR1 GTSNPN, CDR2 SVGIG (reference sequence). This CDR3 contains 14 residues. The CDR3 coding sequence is TGTGCCTGGAGGTCTAGCGGGAACACCGGGGAGCTGTTTTTT. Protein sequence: CAWRSSGNTGELFF.

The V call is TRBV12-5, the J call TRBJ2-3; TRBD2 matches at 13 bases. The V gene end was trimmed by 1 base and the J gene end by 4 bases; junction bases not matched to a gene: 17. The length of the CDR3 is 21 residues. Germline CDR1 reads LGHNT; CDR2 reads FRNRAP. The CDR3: CASGLAGTSGKFHPGADTQYF. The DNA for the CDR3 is TGTGCTAGTGGTTTGGCCGGGACTAGCGGGAAATTCCACCCGGGGGCAGATACGCAGTATTTT.

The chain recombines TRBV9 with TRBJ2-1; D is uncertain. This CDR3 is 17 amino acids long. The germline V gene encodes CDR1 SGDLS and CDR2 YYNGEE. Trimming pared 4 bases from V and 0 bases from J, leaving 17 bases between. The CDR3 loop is CASSPRRVRSSYNEQFF. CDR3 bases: TGTGCCAGCAGCCCCCGTAGGGTCCGGAGCTCCTACAATGAGCAGTTCTTC.

The CDR3 DNA reads TGTGCCAGCAGCTTTGGCCCCTTATTAGATGAGCAGTTCTTC. This gives the protein CASSFGPLLDEQFF. The gene calls are TRBV5-4 and TRBJ2-1, with D uncertain. The V gene lost 2 bases and the J gene lost 8 bases, with 14 bases spanning the gap. This CDR3 has 14 residues. Germline V gene lookup returns CDR1 SGHNT and CDR2 YYREEE (reference sequence).